The 15 T cell receptor beta chains in this list originate from one sample, sequenced in a study of blood T cell repertoires in COVID-19. The assay was immunoSEQ multiplex PCR, and TCRdb's table has in-frame clones only and misses some. The table lists roughly 330,000 clones, around 89% of them singletons. Sequencing was carried out using peripheral blood. All receptors derive from a man between 18 and 35 years old who had recovered from COVID-19.

This chain connects TRBV3-1 (or the pseudogene TRBV3-2) to TRBJ1-5; D perhaps matches TRBD1 (5 bases). V shed 4 bases and J shed 4 bases, with 8 bases lying between them. The CDR3 runs 13 residues. Germline V lookup: CDR1 LGHDT, CDR2 YNNKEL (reference sequence). Here the CDR3 reads CASSPAGNQPQHF. CDR3 DNA: TGTGCCAGCAGCCCCGCAGGGAATCAGCCCCAGCATTTT.

This chain uses TRBV30 with TRBJ1-4; no firm D call. V was cut by 0 bases and J by 7 bases, with 24 bases left in between. CDR3 size: 18 residues. The germline V gene has CDR1 GTSNPN and CDR2 SVGIG (reference sequence). CDR3 loop: CAWSVLSPAVLVREKLFF. CDR3 in DNA: TGTGCCTGGAGTGTATTATCCCCAGCGGTTTTAGTGCGTGAAAAACTGTTTTTT.

This rearrangement joins TRBV18 to TRBJ1-1; 7 positions match TRBD1. V was pared by 4 bases and J by 0 bases, with 11 bases of the junction left unmatched. Germline values: CDR1 KGHSH, CDR2 LQKENI. This CDR3 comprises 17 residues. This CDR3 is CASSRTTGVGMNTEAFF. The CDR3, as DNA: TGTGCCAGCTCACGGACTACAGGGGTCGGAATGAACACTGAAGCTTTCTTT.

The chain is built from TRBV7-9 and TRBJ1-2; D is possibly TRBD1 (6 bases). The CDR3 is 16 amino acids. Between the trimmed V and J ends, which lost 0 bases and 4 bases, there was a span of 15 bases. Looked up from germline, CDR1 is SEHNR and CDR2 is FQNEAQ (reference sequence). The CDR3 is CASSLAHGTYPYGYTF. CDR3 DNA: TGTGCCAGCAGCTTAGCGCACGGGACATACCCCTATGGCTACACCTTC.

The chain combines TRBV4-1 with TRBJ2-7; D remains ambiguous. The CDR3 has 13 residues. V lost 0 bases and J 3 bases, leaving 6 bases between the germline ends. Looked up from germline, CDR1 is MGHRA and CDR2 is YSYEKL. The CDR3 bases are TGCGCCAGCAGCCAAGATATCTACTACGAGCAGTACTTC. The encoded protein is CASSQDIYYEQYF.

V usage is TRBV7-6 and J usage is TRBJ1-5; D gene uncertain. In germline, CDR1 is SGHVS, CDR2 FNYEAQ. V was clipped by 5 bases and J by 3 bases, with 8 bases between them. This CDR3 comprises 13 residues. CDR3 sequence: CASSPSNNQPQHF. The CDR3 nucleotides are TGTGCCAGCAGCCCTAGTAACAATCAGCCCCAGCATTTT. Complete variable domain (other parts from reference TRBV7-6 and TRBJ1-5): GAGVSQSPRYKVTKRGQDVALRCDPISGHVSLYWYRQALGQGPEFLTYFNYEAQQDKSGLPNDRFSAERPEGSISTLTIQRTEQRDSAMYRCASSPSNNQPQHFGDGTRLSIL.

V and J are TRBV12-5 and TRBJ2-7; unclear D gene. This CDR3 is 14 amino acids long. Germline CDR1 LGHNT, CDR2 FRNRAP. V gave up 1 base and J gave up 3 bases, with 10 bases separating them. CDR3 sequence: CASGLDSYYYEQYF. The CDR3 DNA follows: TGTGCTAGTGGTTTGGACTCCTACTACTACGAGCAGTACTTC.

The rearrangement uses TRBV29-1 and TRBJ2-2; 11 bases agree with TRBD1. Germline V gives CDR1 SQVTM, CDR2 ANQGSEA. There are 17 residues in the CDR3. Trimming at V came to 8 bases and at J to 1 base, leaving 12 bases not matched to a gene. CDR3 region: CSFTGTGGTGNTGELFF. The CDR3 nucleotides are TGCAGCTTCACCGGGACAGGGGGAACTGGGAACACCGGGGAGCTGTTTTTT.

CDR3 nucleotide sequence: TGTGCCAGCAGTGACGGGACAGGGGGACCCGGGGAGCTGTTTTTT. This encodes CASSDGTGGPGELFF. The genes are TRBV6-1 and TRBJ2-2; TRBD1 matches 11 bases. From germline, CDR1 is MNHNS and CDR2 SASEGT. The CDR3 covers 15 residues. J gave up 6 bases and V 3 bases, and 3 bases lay outside the gene matches.

The chain combines TRBV3-1 (or the pseudogene TRBV3-2) with TRBJ2-6, with TRBD1 matching 7 bases. Trimming removed 4 bases from V and 3 bases from J; junction bases left unmatched: 3. Germline V gene sequence: CDR1 LGHDT, CDR2 YNNKEL (reference sequence). CDR3 length equals 15 residues. In DNA form, the CDR3 reads TGTGCCAGCAGCCCCGGGACAGTTGGGGCCAACGTCCTGACTTTC. As protein: CASSPGTVGANVLTF.

The chain links TRBV6-2 or TRBV6-3 to TRBJ2-1; the D gene is possibly TRBD1 (5 bases). CDR3 length equals 14 residues. Trimming stripped 6 bases from V and 5 bases from J, with 14 bases between. The germline V gene encodes CDR1 MNHEY and CDR2 SVGEGT. The CDR3 DNA follows: TGTGCCAGCAGCACTTATAGGGGCAACAATGAGCAGTTCTTC. Translating gives CASSTYRGNNEQFF.

For this clone: The junction differs from germline at one of its ends, possibly a read error. The CDR3, as DNA: TGTGCCAGCAGTAAGGGAGGAAGCAAAGATACGCAGTATTTT. Translation gives CASSKGGSKDTQYF. The chain recombines TRBV7-9 with TRBJ2-3; tentatively, D is TRBD2 (6 bases). This CDR3 contains 14 residues. Germline CDR1 SEHNR, CDR2 FQNEAQ (reference sequence).

V gene TRBV7-5 combines with J gene TRBJ1-5. TRBV7-5 has pseudogene status. The CDR3 consists of 20 residues. The CDR3 region has the DNA TGTGCCAGAAGCGACAATCCCTTGGCGGGGAATCGGTATGGCAATCAGCCCCAGCATTTT. Translating it yields CARSDNPLAGNRYGNQPQHF.

The CDR3 nucleotides are TGTGCCATCAGTGAGGAGACCCCCGGGAAGACCCAGTACTTC. This gives the protein CAISEETPGKTQYF. The chain uses TRBV10-3 and TRBJ2-5; TRBD2 might be the D (5 bases). Germline V gene sequence: CDR1 ENHRY, CDR2 SYGVKD. The CDR3 length is 14 residues. V dropped 2 bases and J dropped 6 bases, with 13 bases sitting between them.

This rearrangement joins TRBV19 to TRBJ2-3, with 12 bases matching TRBD2. The V and J ends lost 4 bases and 0 bases, in that order; junction bases with no gene match: 11. The CDR3 length is 19 residues. Germline assignment: CDR1 LNHDA and CDR2 SQIVND (reference sequence). The CDR3 reads CASSSRLAGGKPSTDTQYF. For the CDR3, the DNA is TGTGCCAGTAGTAGTCGGCTAGCGGGAGGGAAACCTAGCACAGATACGCAGTATTTT.